This T cell receptor beta chain was retrieved from a study of T cell responses to AZD1222 COVID-19 vaccine. Study-wide results and caveats: Spike-specific TCR breadth and depth rose after two AZD1222 doses. Possibly, clonal diversity was underestimated; donors were largely white British and included more females.

V was shortened by 1 base and J by 0 bases, with 4 bases between the two germline ends. The CDR3 totals 13 residues. Germline V gene sequence: CDR1 GTSNPN, CDR2 SVGIG (reference sequence). The count of this clone is one. As yet, its antigen is unknown. TCRdb keeps only in-frame clones here, not all; method: immunoSEQ multiplex PCR. Here the sample spans some 180,000 clones, 70% to 90% being singletons. The clonotype was recovered from an adult in good health. V is TRBV30 and J is TRBJ1-3; D call uncertain. The sample was peripheral blood, taken on day 0 of AZD1222 vaccination. The CDR3 bases are TGTGCCTGGAGTGCCGGCTCTGGAAACACCATATATTTT. It encodes CAWSAGSGNTIYF.